The present T cell receptor (beta chain) was sequenced within a study of cytomegalovirus exposure and HLA in healthy donors (dated by TCRdb to about 2017). With respect to the entire study: An earlier analysis of several hundred of the donors reported about 300 Gb of sequence data and 90 million to 120 million unique TCR beta sequences obtained from around 180 million T cells. An early release covering roughly 580 HLA-typed donors comprised approximately 290 gigabases of sequencing data and around 80 million unique TCR sequences. Among the roughly 400 genotyped donors, about 85% belonged to the genetic ancestry cluster associated with self-reported Caucasian donors. The study aimed to test whether signatures of past pathogen exposure could be identified by cataloging public T cell receptors. The study profiled the T cell repertoires of some 610 subjects by immunosequencing and related them to cytomegalovirus serostatus. Besides the first cohort of some 670 subjects, a separate validation cohort made up of 95 to 150 different subjects was used. To predict cytomegalovirus infection status, the study brought together high-throughput TCR immunosequencing, statistical association of individual TCRs with disease status, and machine learning. In a later analysis, previously published TCR beta repertoires from some 640 donors were re-analyzed and high-resolution HLA genotyping was added so that TCR occurrence patterns could be studied. Rather than drawing on any new phenotypic data, the later analysis identified candidate immune exposures from TCR beta sequences and the way those sequences occurred across donors. In an earlier analysis of over 550 of the donors, high-throughput TCR beta sequencing was used to judge whether each TCR beta V gene segment behaved as functional or pseudogenic. Alongside the repertoire data, information on donor age, sex, ethnicity and CMV serostatus was compiled. Genome-wide SNP genotypes for about 65% of the roughly 700 donors were used in a later genetic analysis, which treated that subset as a discovery cohort. Every discovery cohort repertoire had been produced on one sequencing platform. HLA typing covered class I and class II loci at four-digit resolution. Typing coverage varied by locus: 629-630 donors for A, B, C, DRB1 and DQB1; around 560 for DQA1; 600 to 610 for DPA1; 450 to 480 for DPB1. A few DR-DQ haplotypes were treated as single units for association and clustering because of strong linkage in the cohort. Among about 410 genotyped donors of the cohort, an average of roughly 230,000 unique TCR beta nucleotide sequences was sequenced per donor, of which about 20% were non-productive.

The cohort comprised 550 to 700 healthy bone marrow donors. Cohort members were all nominally healthy when sampled, although unrecorded immune exposures were likely present. The donor was CMV seropositive and belonged to the group of 250 to 300 seropositive cohort members. A peripheral blood sample was collected from each donor, and TCR beta sequencing was performed on peripheral blood mononuclear cells. Genomic DNA was extracted from the blood cell samples with the Qiagen DNeasy Blood Extraction Kit. Beyond this particular receptor, the publication reports: The study gave a list of about 160 TCR beta chains associated with cytomegalovirus. Some IMGT-functional V segments, including TRBV6-2 and TRBV6-3, could not be told apart with the 87-base-pair reads, so those segments were excluded. According to the authors, the approach could potentially be generalized to other disease states and immunological phenotypes. In vitro tests confirmed that three of the cytomegalovirus-associated TCR beta chains recognize cytomegalovirus antigens. When HLA alleles, especially DR and DQ, strongly co-occurred, attributing TCR associations to individual alleles was difficult. A later analysis found that TCR association rates varied across HLA loci, with DRB1 alleles showing the most associated TCRs and HLA-C alleles the fewest. Most TCR sequences were seen in very few donors, while some public TCRs were found in many individuals. In a later analysis, several top co-occurrence clusters were reported to appear linked to parvovirus B19, influenza, CMV and Epstein-Barr virus. Immune exposure information for the cohort was limited to CMV serostatus. Presence/absence analyses assumed roughly uniform sequencing depth across donors, an assumption that may not hold. A later analysis found that HLA-associated TCR beta chains were more clonally expanded and had lower generation probabilities than equally common non-associated chains. A later analysis associated approximately 17,000 TCR beta sequences with specific HLA alleles at a false discovery rate of 0.05. A cluster of highly shared sequence variants was judged likely to represent a technical artifact of the sequencing pipeline. An association between a missense DCLRE1C variant and V-gene and J-gene trimming of TCR beta chains was found in a later genetic analysis and replicated in an independent cohort. Because HLA typing was unavailable for some donors at each locus, only the typed subset was used in association tests. According to a later analysis, most CMV-associated TCR beta chains appeared to be HLA-restricted, and the HLA associations seemed to be driven largely by CMV exposure. Correlated functional status among segregating V segments might be attributable to linkage disequilibrium, but an unknown experimental factor could not be ruled out. The cohort was sequenced for TCR beta chains only, and without alpha or paired-chain data the features that could be detected were limited. A further reported finding was that TCR beta sequences accurately predicted the HLA-A and HLA-B alleles for most subjects in the first cohort. Cytomegalovirus status was reported to be diagnosed by the classifier with high specificity and sensitivity in both the original and validation cohorts. According to a later genetic analysis, donors in an Asian-associated ancestry cluster had fewer N-insertions in productive TCRs than the approximately 710-donor mean. An earlier analysis of approximately 540 of the donors showed that most TCR beta V segments appeared in productive rearrangements either about 90% or about 30% of the time, which broadly matched IMGT annotations. Because counts were too low, fewer than 20 rarely observed V segments, including chromosome 9 orphons, were excluded from the earlier analysis of around 590 of the donors.

Trimming removed 9 bases from V and 3 bases from J; the gene matches leave 11 bases unexplained. The germline V gene encodes CDR1 MNHEY and CDR2 SVGAGI. From its cysteine to its phenylalanine, the CDR3 spans 15 amino acids. The sequence is cut down to CDR3 DNA, 45 bases in frame from base 1. To note about this clone: It lacks a known antigen. Base-call qualities are not available, and no considerably larger clone is one nucleotide away.

The library was generated by the immunoSEQ multiplex PCR assay. The multiplex PCR relied on a mix of 60 forward primers for TCR Vbeta segments and 13 reverse primers for TCR Jbeta segments. Amplification of the CDR3 region of rearranged TCR beta genes was performed with a multiplex PCR assay on genomic DNA. The Illumina HiSeq System was used to sequence the amplified TCR beta libraries as 87-base-pair reads. The source study handled its data this way. A later analysis counted some 74 million unique TCR beta chains across the roughly 700 repertoires, and about 10 million of these chains were shared by at least two donors. Raw reads were error-corrected and collapsed into unique sequences with a nearest-neighbor algorithm that merged closely related sequences to remove PCR and sequencing errors. V, D and J gene segments were assigned by aligning CDR3 sequences to IMGT reference sequences. For a sequence to be retained, a match of at least six nucleotides was required to both a V gene segment and a J gene segment. Rearrangements were called productive when the CDR3 lacked stop codons and stayed in frame with V and J; all others were non-productive. CDR3 was defined by IMGT convention, running from the second conserved V-encoded cysteine to the conserved J-encoded phenylalanine. The earlier analysis of roughly 590 of the donors excluded sequences that lacked an unambiguous match to a single V gene segment. An earlier analysis of approximately 590 of the donors called V segments functional above 56.7% productive rearrangements and segregating when the between-donor standard deviation exceeded 5%. To diagnose cytomegalovirus status from the catalog of TCR beta chain sequences, a statistical classification framework was built. V and J gene assignment, in a later analysis, came from comparing TCR nucleotide sequences with IMGT/GENE-DB human TR gene sequences. The TCRdist pipeline was used in a later analysis to assign CDR3 sequences and most-parsimonious VDJ recombination scenarios. In a later analysis, each TCR beta chain was defined by its CDR3 amino acid sequence together with its V-gene family, and reads without a unique V-gene family were excluded. To address suspected cross-contamination and a sequencing artifact, a later analysis removed 450 to 700 highly shared, low-generation-probability nucleotide sequences. In a later analysis, a clonal expansion index for each public chain was calculated from normalized within-repertoire ranks of inferred template counts. In a later analysis, generation probabilities were computed using a VDJ recombination model fitted to out-of-frame rearrangements, and the results were checked against IGoR. In a later analysis, TCR-TCR, TCR-HLA and TCR-CMV co-occurrence was scored with hypergeometric tests, and a repertoire-size bias correction was applied to TCR pairs. A later analysis estimated false discovery rates by permuting HLA or CMV assignments 20 times. In a later analysis, co-occurring TCRs were grouped using DBSCAN, with TCRdist sequence similarity added in when clustering inside HLA-allele-positive subsets. Repertoires with fewer than 30,000 or more than 120,000 public chains, plus five repertoires with anomalous nucleotide sharing, were excluded from co-occurrence clustering. TCRdb retrieved this table from immuneACCESS and kept in-frame rearrangements only. Not all clones are present; in checked studies, unresolved V genes account for under half, and no reason is known for the remainder. V and J calls and clone size are given by that table; D and trimming were obtained from the DNA. The sample table holds 250,000 or so clones, of which over 70% were seen once. Less than 9% of the sample lies in the top ten.

Sequenced: PBMCs. The source is a woman aged 55-69 years in good health and CMV-seropositive. The chain was built from TRBV6-5 and TRBJ1-3, with TRBD1 identical over 7 junction bases. The DNA reads TGTGCCAGTAAACCTCCAGGGGGAGGTGGAAACACCATATATTTT. This translates into CASKPPGGGGNTIYF.